The T cell receptor (beta chain) under discussion was sequenced for a study of a mutant IDH1 vaccine in newly diagnosed glioma. In the study overall: Treated patients were roughly 60% male, approximately 38% female, mean age around 40 years. Earlier care involved radiotherapy, temozolomide, or both, and the majority received both. Study-level results: Seemingly, pseudoprogression had no relation to changes in the top peripheral T cell clonotypes. Researchers report vaccine-induced immune responses in approximately 94% of patients.

This clone was observed a few times. Antigen specificity is unknown. Libraries were prepared by immunoSEQ multiplex PCR; TCRdb keeps only in-frame clonotypes and omits some of them. Here the sample spans some 87,000 clones, roughly 75% being singletons. Documented time point: baseline, week 1 (first vaccination visit). The treatment is: pre-vaccination baseline after standard-of-care therapy. After removal of 0 bases from V and 3 bases from J, the junction contained 5 bases not matched to a gene. CDR1 LGHNA and CDR2 YNFKEQ come from the germline V gene. CDR3 size: 16 residues. The chain recombines TRBV4-2 with TRBJ1-5; 7 bases are a match to TRBD1. The TCR sequence derives from a man aged 35 to 55 with glioma. Sequences were derived from PBMCs, sampled from a glioma patient treated with radiotherapy, temozolomide or both. The CDR3 coding sequence is TGTGCCAGCAGCCAAGACCCAGGGGGTCTCAATCAGCCCCAGCATTTT. Translation: CASSQDPGGLNQPQHF.